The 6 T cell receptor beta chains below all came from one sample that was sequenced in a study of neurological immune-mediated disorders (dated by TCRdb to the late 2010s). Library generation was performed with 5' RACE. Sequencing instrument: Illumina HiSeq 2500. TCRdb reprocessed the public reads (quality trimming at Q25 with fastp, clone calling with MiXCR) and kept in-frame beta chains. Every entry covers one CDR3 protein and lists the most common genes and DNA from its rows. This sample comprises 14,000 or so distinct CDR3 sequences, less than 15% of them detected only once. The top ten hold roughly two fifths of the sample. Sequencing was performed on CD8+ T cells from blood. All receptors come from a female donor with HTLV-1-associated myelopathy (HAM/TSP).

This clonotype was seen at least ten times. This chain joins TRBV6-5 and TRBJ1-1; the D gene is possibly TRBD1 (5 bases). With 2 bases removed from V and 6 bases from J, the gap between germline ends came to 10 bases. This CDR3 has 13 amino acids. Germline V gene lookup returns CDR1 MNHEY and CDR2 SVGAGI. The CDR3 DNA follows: TGTGCCAGCAGTTACAGGGACTTCTCTGAAGCTTTCTTT. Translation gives CASSYRDFSEAFF.

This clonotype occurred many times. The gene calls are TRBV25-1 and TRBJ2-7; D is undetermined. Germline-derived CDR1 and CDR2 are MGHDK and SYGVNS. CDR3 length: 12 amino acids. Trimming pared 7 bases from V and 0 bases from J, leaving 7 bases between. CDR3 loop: CASKGYSYEQYF. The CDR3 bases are TGTGCCAGCAAGGGATACTCCTACGAGCAGTACTTC.

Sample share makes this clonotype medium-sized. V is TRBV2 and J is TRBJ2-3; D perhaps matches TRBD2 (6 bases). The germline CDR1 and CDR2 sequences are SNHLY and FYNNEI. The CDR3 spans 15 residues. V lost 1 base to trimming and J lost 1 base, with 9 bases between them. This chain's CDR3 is CASSEDPGGTDTQYF. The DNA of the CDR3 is TGTGCCAGCAGTGAAGACCCGGGAGGCACAGATACGCAGTATTTT.

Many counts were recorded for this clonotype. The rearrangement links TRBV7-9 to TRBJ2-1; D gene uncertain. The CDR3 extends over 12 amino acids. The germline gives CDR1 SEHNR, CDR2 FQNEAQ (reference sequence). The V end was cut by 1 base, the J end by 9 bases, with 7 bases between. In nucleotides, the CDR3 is TGTGCCAGCAGCTTAGTGGGTTCTGAGCAGTTCTTC. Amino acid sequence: CASSLVGSEQFF.

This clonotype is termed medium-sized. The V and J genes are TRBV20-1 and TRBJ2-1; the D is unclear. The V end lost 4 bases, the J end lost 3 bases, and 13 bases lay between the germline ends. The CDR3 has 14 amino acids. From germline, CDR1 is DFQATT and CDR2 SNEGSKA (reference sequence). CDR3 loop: CSAKDLENYNEQFF. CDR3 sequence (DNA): TGCAGTGCTAAGGATCTAGAGAACTACAATGAGCAGTTCTTC.

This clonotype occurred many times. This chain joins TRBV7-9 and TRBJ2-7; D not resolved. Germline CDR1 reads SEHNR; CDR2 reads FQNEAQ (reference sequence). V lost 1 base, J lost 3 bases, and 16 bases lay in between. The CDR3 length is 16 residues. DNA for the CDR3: TGTGCCAGCAGCTTAGTTAGGGAAACCTTGGACTACGAGCAGTACTTC. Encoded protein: CASSLVRETLDYEQYF.